These 8 T cell receptor beta chains were all obtained from the same sample, sequenced in a study of blood T cell repertoires in COVID-19. The assay was immunoSEQ multiplex PCR, and TCRdb's table has in-frame clones only and misses some. The table has 150,000 to 200,000 clones, around 83% seen once. Sequenced material: peripheral blood. The receptors originated from an older woman who had recovered from COVID-19.

The rearrangement joins TRBV5-4 to TRBJ2-7; 10 bases align to TRBD2. Germline V gene data show CDR1 as SGHNT and CDR2 as YYREEE (reference sequence). CDR3 length equals 16 residues. Trimming cost V 4 bases and J 3 bases; bases outside gene matches: 10. The CDR3 spells CASSPGGSSGSYEQYF. The CDR3 DNA sequence: TGTGCCAGCAGCCCGGGGGGGTCTAGCGGGAGCTACGAGCAGTACTTC.

This chain joins TRBV15 and TRBJ2-1; 8 bases match TRBD2. With 1 base clipped from V and 6 bases from J, the junction kept 8 bases outside the gene matches. The germline V gene has CDR1 LNHNV and CDR2 YYDKDF (reference sequence). This CDR3 is built from 16 residues. The CDR3 loop reads CATSRGSGLATNEQFF. CDR3 in DNA: TGTGCCACCAGCAGAGGGTCAGGACTAGCCACCAATGAGCAGTTCTTC.

The rearrangement joins TRBV7-8 to TRBJ2-5, with 8 bases aligning to TRBD2. J gave up 5 bases and V 5 bases, and 7 bases lay outside the gene matches. Germline CDR1 SGHVS, CDR2 FQNEAQ. The CDR3 totals 14 residues. The CDR3 coding sequence is TGTGCCAGCAGCCCAGGTCGGGGGGGGGAGACCCAGTACTTC. It translates to CASSPGRGGETQYF.

The chain employs TRBV30 and TRBJ1-2; D may be TRBD1 (5 bases). There are 14 residues in the CDR3. The germline gives CDR1 GTSNPN, CDR2 SVGIG (reference sequence). V was shortened by 0 bases and J by 6 bases, with 14 bases between the two germline ends. CDR3 sequence (DNA): TGTGCCTGGAGTGTAGGGTTACAGGTGGATGGCTACACCTTC. It is translated as CAWSVGLQVDGYTF.

The rearrangement uses TRBV27 and TRBJ1-4; D is perhaps TRBD1 (6 bases). The CDR3 is made up of 14 amino acids. Trimming took off 4 bases at V and 8 bases at J, with 14 bases between the two ends. Germline V gene sequence: CDR1 MNHEY, CDR2 SMNVEV (reference sequence). For the CDR3, the DNA is TGTGCCAGCAGTTATAGGGGGACGGGGGAAAAACTGTTTTTT. Protein sequence: CASSYRGTGEKLFF.

This chain uses TRBV12-3 or TRBV12-4 with TRBJ1-2; 10 bases are a match to TRBD1. After removal of 7 bases from V and 4 bases from J, the junction contained 3 bases not matched to a gene. This CDR3 has 13 amino acids. CDR3 loop: CASKRTGGYGYTF. CDR3 in DNA: TGTGCCAGCAAGAGGACAGGGGGCTATGGCTACACCTTC.

This rearrangement joins TRBV27 to TRBJ2-1; perhaps TRBD2 as D (5 bases). The CDR3 is 12 residues long. The germline gives CDR1 MNHEY, CDR2 SMNVEV (reference sequence). The CDR3 region has the DNA TGTACTGGGGAGAGTTCCTACAATGAGCAGTTCTTC. Translated: CTGESSYNEQFF.

Many counts were recorded for this clone. This chain joins TRBV7-3 and TRBJ2-3; 7 nucleotides align to TRBD2. The CDR3 is 14 residues long. The V and J ends lost 5 bases and 6 bases, in that order; junction bases with no gene match: 8. Germline V gene sequence: CDR1 SGHTA, CDR2 FQGTGA. CDR3 residues: CASSERGGADTQYF. The DNA for the CDR3 is TGTGCCAGCAGCGAGAGGGGAGGGGCGGATACGCAGTATTTT. The variable domain in full, with the rest retrieved from reference TRBV7-3 and TRBJ2-3, is GAGVSQTPSNKVTEKGKYVELRCDPISGHTALYWYRQSLGQGPEFLIYFQGTGAADDSGLPNDRFFAVRPEGSVSTLKIQRTERGDSAVYLCASSERGGADTQYFGPGTRLTVL.